This T cell receptor (beta chain) was sequenced during a study of shared clonotypes between healthy human individuals. Germline values: CDR1 SGHNT, CDR2 YYREEE (reference sequence). The CDR3 has 12 residues. V was clipped by 0 bases and J by 8 bases, with 8 bases between them. This clone occurred a few times. TCRdb's table, derived via immunoSEQ multiplex PCR, lists solely in-frame clones and lacks some. Among over 2 million clones listed, around 92% were seen once. Each of the donors was a healthy adult who was HIV-negative and had not had a recent acute infection or vaccination. Sequencing was done on a sample of naive CD4+ T cells from PBMCs. Stated subset: CD45RA+ positively selected. The chain has TRBV5-4 and TRBJ1-1, with D perhaps matching TRBD1 (6 bases). The sequence was obtained from a man aged 18 to 35 in good health. Some clones in this sample may be carry-over from other donors' samples. The CDR3 protein is CASSLGTEEAFF. CDR3 DNA sequence: TGTGCCAGCAGCTTGGGGACAGAAGAAGCTTTCTTT. The full variable domain, rest sourced from reference TRBV5-4 and TRBJ1-1, is ETGVTQSPTHLIKTRGQQVTLRCSSQSGHNTVSWYQQALGQGPQFIFQYYREEENGRGNFPPRFSGLQFPNYSSELNVNALELDDSALYLCASSLGTEEAFFGQGTRLTVV.